This T cell receptor beta chain was recovered during a study of blood T cell repertoires in COVID-19. Study in general: Sources were T cells, B-cell-depleted T cells, or PBMCs; the material itself was cDNA or gDNA.

This clone was recorded only once. Assay used: immunoSEQ multiplex PCR; TCRdb lists only in-frame clones, some missing. The data contain about 13,000 clones, 65% to 90% of them singletons. This receptor was identified in a man of 80 years or more with acute or convalescent COVID-19. The sample taken for sequencing was peripheral blood.

CDR3 in amino acids: CASRGQGVRNIQYF. Here the CDR3 DNA reads TGTGCCAGCAGGGGACAGGGGGTAAGGAACATTCAGTACTTC. V gene TRBV6-5 combines with J gene TRBJ2-4, with 11 bases identical to TRBD1. Unmatched junction bases numbered 5, after V lost 6 bases and J lost 7 bases. Germline V CDR1 and CDR2: MNHEY, SVGAGI. CDR3 length: 14 amino acids.